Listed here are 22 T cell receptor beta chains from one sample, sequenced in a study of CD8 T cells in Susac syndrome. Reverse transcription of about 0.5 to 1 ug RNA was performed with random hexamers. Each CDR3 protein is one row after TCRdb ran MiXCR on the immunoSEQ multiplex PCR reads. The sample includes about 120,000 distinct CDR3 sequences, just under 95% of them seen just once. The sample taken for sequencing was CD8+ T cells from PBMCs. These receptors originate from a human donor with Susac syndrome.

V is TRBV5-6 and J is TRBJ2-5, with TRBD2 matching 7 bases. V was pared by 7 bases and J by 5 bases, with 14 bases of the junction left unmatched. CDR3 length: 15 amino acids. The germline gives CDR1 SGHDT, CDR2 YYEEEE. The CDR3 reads CASASAGQLTETQYF. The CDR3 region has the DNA TGTGCCAGCGCCTCAGCGGGGCAACTTACGGAGACCCAGTACTTC.

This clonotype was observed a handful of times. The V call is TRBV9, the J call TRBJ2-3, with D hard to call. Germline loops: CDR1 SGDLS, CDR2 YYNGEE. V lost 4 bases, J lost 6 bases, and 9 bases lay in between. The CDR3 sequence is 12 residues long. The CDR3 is CASSPSWDTQYF. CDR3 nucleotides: TGTGCCAGCAGCCCCTCGTGGGATACGCAGTATTTT.

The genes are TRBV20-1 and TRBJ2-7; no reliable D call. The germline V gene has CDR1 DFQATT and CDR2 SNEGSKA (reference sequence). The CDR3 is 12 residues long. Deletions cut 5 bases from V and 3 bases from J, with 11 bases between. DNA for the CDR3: TGCAGTGCTGCCAGAGGAAACTACGAGCAGTACTTC. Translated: CSAARGNYEQYF.

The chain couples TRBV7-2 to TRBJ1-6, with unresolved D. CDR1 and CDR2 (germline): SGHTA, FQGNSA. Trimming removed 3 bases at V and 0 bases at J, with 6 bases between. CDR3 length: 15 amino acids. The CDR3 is CASSFDSSYNSPLHF. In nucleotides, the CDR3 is TGTGCCAGCAGCTTCGATTCCTCCTATAATTCACCCCTCCACTTT.

Here the CDR3 DNA reads TGTGCCAGCAGTATCCCAGGGGGCGGGTGGGGATCGAACACCGGGGAGCTGTTTTTT. Amino acid sequence: CASSIPGGGWGSNTGELFF. The J gene is TRBJ2-2, the V gene TRBV6-1, with TRBD1 matching over 8 bases. The V gene's germline CDR1 is MNHNS and CDR2 SASEGT. This CDR3 has 19 amino acids. V trimming: 5 bases; J trimming: 0 bases; junction bases outside the gene matches: 14.

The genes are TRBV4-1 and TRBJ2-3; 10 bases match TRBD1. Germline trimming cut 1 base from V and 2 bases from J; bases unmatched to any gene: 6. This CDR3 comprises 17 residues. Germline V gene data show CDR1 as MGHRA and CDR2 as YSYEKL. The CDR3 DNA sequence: TGCGCCAGCAGCCAAGTATGGACAGGGGGTTTCACAGATACGCAGTATTTT. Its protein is CASSQVWTGGFTDTQYF.

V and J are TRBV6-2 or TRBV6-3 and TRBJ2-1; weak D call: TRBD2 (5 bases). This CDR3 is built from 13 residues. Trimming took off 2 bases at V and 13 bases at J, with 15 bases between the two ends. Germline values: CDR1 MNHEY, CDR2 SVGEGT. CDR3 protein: CASSYGRTGNQFF. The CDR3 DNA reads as TGTGCCAGCAGTTACGGACGAACGGGGAATCAGTTCTTC.

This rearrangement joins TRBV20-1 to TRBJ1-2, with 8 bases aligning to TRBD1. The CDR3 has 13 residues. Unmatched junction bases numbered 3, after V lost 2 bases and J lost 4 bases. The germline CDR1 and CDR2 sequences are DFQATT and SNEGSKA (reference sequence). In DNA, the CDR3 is TGCAGTGCTAGATGGGACAGGCTCTATGGCTACACCTTC. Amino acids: CSARWDRLYGYTF.

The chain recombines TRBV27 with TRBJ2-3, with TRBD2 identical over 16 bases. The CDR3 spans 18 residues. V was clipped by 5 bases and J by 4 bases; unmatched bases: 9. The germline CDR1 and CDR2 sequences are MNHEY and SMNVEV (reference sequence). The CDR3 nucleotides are TGTGCCAGCAGTCGGGGGACTAGCGGGGGGGCCAGCGCAGATACGCAGTATTTT. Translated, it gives CASSRGTSGGASADTQYF.

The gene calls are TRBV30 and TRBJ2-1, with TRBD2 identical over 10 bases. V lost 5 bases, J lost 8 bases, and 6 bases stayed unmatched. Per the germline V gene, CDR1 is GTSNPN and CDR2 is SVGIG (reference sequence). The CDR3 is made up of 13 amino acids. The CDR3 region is CAWDLAGVDEQFF. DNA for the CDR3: TGTGCCTGGGACCTAGCGGGGGTCGATGAGCAGTTCTTC.

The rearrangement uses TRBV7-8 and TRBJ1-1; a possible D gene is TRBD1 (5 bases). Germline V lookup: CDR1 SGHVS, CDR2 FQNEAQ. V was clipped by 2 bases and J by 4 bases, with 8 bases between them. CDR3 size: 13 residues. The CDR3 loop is CASSLPGLTEAFF. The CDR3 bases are TGTGCCAGCAGCTTACCAGGGCTCACTGAAGCTTTCTTT.

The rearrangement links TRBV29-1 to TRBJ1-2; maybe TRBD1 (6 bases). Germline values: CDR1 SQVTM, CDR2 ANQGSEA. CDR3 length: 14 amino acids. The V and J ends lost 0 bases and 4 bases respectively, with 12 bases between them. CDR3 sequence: CSVEDQTGIYGYTF. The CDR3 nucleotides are TGCAGCGTTGAAGATCAAACAGGGATCTATGGCTACACCTTC. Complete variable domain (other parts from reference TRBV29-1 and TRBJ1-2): SAVISQKPSRDICQRGTSLTIQCQVDSQVTMMFWYRQQPGQSLTLIATANQGSEATYESGFVIDKFPISRPNLTFSTLTVSNMSPEDSSIYLCSVEDQTGIYGYTFGSGTRLTVV.

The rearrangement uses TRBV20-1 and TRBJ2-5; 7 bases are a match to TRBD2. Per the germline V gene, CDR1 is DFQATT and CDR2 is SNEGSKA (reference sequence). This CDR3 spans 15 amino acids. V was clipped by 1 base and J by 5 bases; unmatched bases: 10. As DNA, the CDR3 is TGCAGTGCTAGAGGGCTGGAAGCGGGGAGTGAGACCCAGTACTTC. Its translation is CSARGLEAGSETQYF.

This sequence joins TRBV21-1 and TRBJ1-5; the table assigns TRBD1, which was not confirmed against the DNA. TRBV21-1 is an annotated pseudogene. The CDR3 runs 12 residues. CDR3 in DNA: TGTGCCAGGGGACAGCGTAATCAGCCCCAGCATTTT. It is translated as CARGQRNQPQHF.

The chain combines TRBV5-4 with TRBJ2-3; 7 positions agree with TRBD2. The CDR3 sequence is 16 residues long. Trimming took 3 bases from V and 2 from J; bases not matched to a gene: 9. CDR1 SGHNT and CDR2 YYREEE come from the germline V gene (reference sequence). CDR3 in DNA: TGTGCCAGCAGCTCCGAGTTGGGGACTATCACAGATACGCAGTATTTT. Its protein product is CASSSELGTITDTQYF.

The chain's CDR3 is CSAKDGRDTGELFF. Written as DNA, the CDR3 is TGCAGTGCAAAGGACGGCCGTGACACCGGGGAGCTGTTTTTT. This rearrangement joins TRBV20-1 to TRBJ2-2; no firm D call. Per germline, CDR1 DFQATT and CDR2 SNEGSKA (reference sequence). V gave up 6 bases and J gave up 3 bases, with 14 bases separating them. The CDR3 covers 14 residues.

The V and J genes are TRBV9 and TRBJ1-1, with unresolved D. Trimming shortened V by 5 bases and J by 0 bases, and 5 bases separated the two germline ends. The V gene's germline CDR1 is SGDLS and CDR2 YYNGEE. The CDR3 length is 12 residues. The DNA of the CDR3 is TGTGCCAGCAGTGGGATGAACACTGAAGCTTTCTTT. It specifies CASSGMNTEAFF.

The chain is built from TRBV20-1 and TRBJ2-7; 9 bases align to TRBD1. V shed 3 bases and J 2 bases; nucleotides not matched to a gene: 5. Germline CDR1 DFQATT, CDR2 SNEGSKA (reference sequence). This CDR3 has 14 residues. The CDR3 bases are TGCAGTGCTAGCGACAGGGGGGTAACCTACGAGCAGTACTTC. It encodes CSASDRGVTYEQYF.

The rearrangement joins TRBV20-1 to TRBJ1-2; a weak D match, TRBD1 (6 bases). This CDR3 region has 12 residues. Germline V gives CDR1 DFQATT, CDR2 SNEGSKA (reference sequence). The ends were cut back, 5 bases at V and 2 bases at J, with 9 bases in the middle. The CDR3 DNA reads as TGCAGTGCTGAGACAGGAAACTATGGCTACACCTTC. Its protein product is CSAETGNYGYTF.

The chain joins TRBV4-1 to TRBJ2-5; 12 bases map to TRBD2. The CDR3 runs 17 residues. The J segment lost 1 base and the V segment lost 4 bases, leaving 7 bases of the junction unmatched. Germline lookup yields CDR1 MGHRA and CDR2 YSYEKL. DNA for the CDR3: TGCGCCAGCAGCCCCTCAACTAGCGGGGGGATCCAAGAGACCCAGTACTTC. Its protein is CASSPSTSGGIQETQYF.

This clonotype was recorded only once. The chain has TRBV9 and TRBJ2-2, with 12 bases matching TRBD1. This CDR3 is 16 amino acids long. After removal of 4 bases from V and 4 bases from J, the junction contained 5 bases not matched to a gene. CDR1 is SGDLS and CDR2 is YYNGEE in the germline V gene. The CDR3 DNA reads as TGTGCCAGCAGCCCAAAGGGACAGGGGGCCACCGGGGAGCTGTTTTTT. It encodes CASSPKGQGATGELFF.

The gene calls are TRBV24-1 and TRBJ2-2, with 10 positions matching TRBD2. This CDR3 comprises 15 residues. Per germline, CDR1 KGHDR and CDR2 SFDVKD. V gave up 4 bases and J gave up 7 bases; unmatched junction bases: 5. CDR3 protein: CATSDLTSGDGELFF. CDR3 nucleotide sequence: TGTGCCACCAGTGACCTAACTAGCGGGGACGGGGAGCTGTTTTTT.